Each of the 12 T cell receptor beta chains below was sequenced from the same sample in a study of cytomegalovirus exposure and HLA in healthy donors. Clones were read by immunoSEQ multiplex PCR, and TCRdb kept only the in-frame ones, dropping some. The sample contains fewer than 250,000 clones, over 80% of which appear only once. Sequenced sample: PBMCs. These receptors were taken from a young woman in good health and CMV-seronegative.

The gene calls are TRBV18 and TRBJ1-1, with D possibly being TRBD1 (6 bases). This CDR3 comprises 13 residues. Trimming stripped 4 bases from V and 3 bases from J, with 9 bases between. Germline CDR1 KGHSH, CDR2 LQKENI. Written as DNA, the CDR3 is TGTGCCAGCTCACTGAACAGGGACACTGAAGCTTTCTTT. Its translation: CASSLNRDTEAFF.

The chain employs TRBV6-6 and TRBJ1-2; D is unclear. This CDR3 is 16 amino acids long. Trimming pared 2 bases from V and 7 bases from J, leaving 20 bases between. CDR1 and CDR2 from the germline V gene are MNHNY and SVGAGI (reference sequence). This CDR3 is CASSYIVIGNSPGYTF. The CDR3 bases are TGTGCCAGCAGTTACATCGTAATTGGGAACTCCCCTGGCTACACCTTC.

The rearrangement joins TRBV28 to TRBJ2-7; D possibly corresponds to TRBD1 (6 bases). Germline V CDR1 and CDR2: MDHEN, SYDVKM. The CDR3 covers 13 residues. With 9 bases removed from V and 4 bases from J, the gap between germline ends came to 16 bases. CDR3 residues: CASTRRRGYEQYF. The CDR3, as DNA: TGTGCCAGTACCCGGCGCAGGGGATACGAGCAGTACTTC.

This clone was found once. The rearrangement uses TRBV6-1 and TRBJ1-1; the D gene is possibly TRBD1 (5 bases). Germline V gene lookup returns CDR1 MNHNS and CDR2 SASEGT. V lost 7 bases and J 3 bases, leaving 15 bases between the germline ends. The CDR3 covers 14 residues. This CDR3 is CASTSRWGDTEAFF. The CDR3 nucleotides read TGTGCCAGCACCTCCCGATGGGGGGACACTGAAGCTTTCTTT.

This chain's CDR3 is CATSNGQGFNEQYF. The CDR3 coding sequence is TGTGCCACCAGCAACGGACAGGGTTTCAACGAGCAGTACTTC. The chain links TRBV15 to TRBJ2-7; 8 bases are a match to TRBD1. The trim removed 4 bases at V and 5 bases at J, leaving 7 bases unmatched. Germline assignment: CDR1 LNHNV and CDR2 YYDKDF (reference sequence). This CDR3 region has 14 residues.

This clone was picked up a small number of times. The rearrangement joins TRBV28 to TRBJ1-1; 7 nucleotides line up with TRBD1. The CDR3 spans 14 residues. V was pared by 6 bases and J by 5 bases, with 9 bases of the junction left unmatched. Germline CDR1 is MDHEN and CDR2 is SYDVKM. The CDR3 DNA reads TGTGCCAGCAGCCAAACAGGGGCTAGGACTGAAGCTTTCTTT. Translated: CASSQTGARTEAFF.

The chain uses TRBV5-1 and TRBJ1-2; D might be TRBD1 (6 bases). There are 15 residues in the CDR3. Germline V CDR1 and CDR2: SGHRS, YFSETQ. Trimming shortened V by 6 bases and J by 4 bases, and 19 bases separated the two germline ends. CDR3 sequence reads: CASTFGQPGAYGYTF. CDR3 nucleotide sequence: TGCGCCAGCACCTTCGGACAGCCTGGGGCCTATGGCTACACCTTC.

The chain couples TRBV19 to TRBJ1-2; 8 positions match TRBD1. With 4 bases clipped from V and 4 bases from J, the junction kept 5 bases outside the gene matches. Germline CDR1 reads LNHDA; CDR2 reads SQIVND (reference sequence). The CDR3 loop spans 14 amino acids. CDR3 bases: TGTGCCAGTAGTACGGCAGGGACAGGCTATGGCTACACCTTC. As protein: CASSTAGTGYGYTF.

The genes are TRBV5-1 and TRBJ2-5; D is undetermined. The germline V gene has CDR1 SGHRS and CDR2 YFSETQ. The CDR3 sequence is 15 residues long. V lost 0 bases and J 2 bases, leaving 11 bases between the germline ends. The chain's CDR3 is CASSLARAKQETQYF. CDR3 in DNA: TGCGCCAGCAGCTTGGCCAGAGCTAAACAAGAGACCCAGTACTTC.

This chain uses TRBV30 with TRBJ1-2; D not certain. The V and J ends lost 0 bases and 4 bases respectively, with 15 bases between them. Germline V gives CDR1 GTSNPN, CDR2 SVGIG (reference sequence). CDR3 size: 15 residues. CDR3 amino acids: CAWSVGRPTPYGYTF. The CDR3 DNA reads as TGTGCCTGGAGTGTTGGCAGGCCAACTCCCTATGGCTACACCTTC.

The chain combines TRBV29-1 with TRBJ2-3; D remains ambiguous. The V end lost 5 bases, the J end lost 4 bases, and 10 bases lay between the germline ends. Germline CDR1 SQVTM, CDR2 ANQGSEA. This CDR3 comprises 12 residues. CDR3 residues: CSVRISSDTQYF. In nucleotides, the CDR3 is TGCAGCGTTAGGATTAGCTCAGATACGCAGTATTTT.

The chain uses TRBV28 and TRBJ2-7; the D call may be TRBD1 or TRBD2 (5 bases each). V lost 7 bases, J lost 3 bases, and 19 bases lay in between. The CDR3 runs 15 residues. Germline-derived CDR1 and CDR2 are MDHEN and SYDVKM. The CDR3: CASTDLGDGLYEQYF. CDR3 in DNA: TGTGCCAGCACCGACTTGGGGGACGGCCTCTACGAGCAGTACTTC.